Here is one T cell receptor beta chain with its context. Its antigen is unknown. No much larger clonotype is one base removed from it; base qualities were not supplied. TCRbeta CDR3 regions were amplified from genomic DNA using the immunoSEQ Assay, a bias-controlled multiplex PCR. The paper's processing steps were these. The number of nucleated cells in each sample was estimated from the amplification of reference gene primers within the assay. Sequence reads were collapsed and filtered to measure the absolute abundance of every unique TCRbeta CDR3 rearrangement. For each sample, productive Simpson clonality was calculated by taking the square root of Simpson's diversity index across productive rearrangements. TCRdb limited this immuneACCESS table to in-frame rearrangements with V and J called. A share of clones is missing; checked studies link under half to unresolved V genes, and the rest is unexplained. V and J calls and clone size are as listed in that table; D and trimming were resolved from the DNA. Recorded for this sample are 60,000 to 75,000 clones; 87% of them occurred a single time. 3.4% of the sample is in the top ten clones.

The record originates from a study of blood T cell repertoires in COVID-19 (dated by TCRdb to 2020 to 2021). Background for the entire study: Samples covering the acute and convalescent phases of COVID-19 were provided by collaborators in the United States, Italy and Spain. The samples were drawn from the first 160 participants of the ongoing ImmuneRACE study and from over 950 subjects provided by 6 global collaborators. The prospective study material was composed of cDNA or gDNA derived from T cells, B-cell-depleted T cells, or PBMCs. HLA class I and class II types, where available, came from metadata supplied by the sample provider rather than from assay-based typing. The dataset comprised deeply sampled blood TCRbeta repertoires from subjects exposed to, actively infected with, or recovered from COVID-19. A freely available public database, intended as a resource for researchers studying the immune response to SARS-CoV-2, is where the repertoires were released. A de-identified subject ID, COVID-19 status, age in years and sex were almost always included in the sample metadata. Here is what the overall study found, with its caveats: How much clinical and demographic metadata was included differed by source and by participant, and the metadata was provided uncurated.

In Seattle, one collaborating source enrolled patients while the infection was active and tracked those patients longitudinally over the course of disease. Whole blood was collected in K2EDTA tubes by collaborating institutions according to the institutions' own protocols. Collaborator samples were shipped for TCRbeta analysis as frozen whole blood, isolated PBMCs, or DNA extracted from either sample type. The cysteine opens and the phenylalanine closes a CDR3 of 11 amino acids. This entry keeps only the CDR3 DNA: 33 bases, framed from base 1. Trimmed from V: 5 bases; trimmed from J: 12 bases; junction bases lacking a gene match: 5.

The sequence came from a woman aged 45-65 years with COVID-19, enrolled during active disease. This sequence uses TRBV12-3 or TRBV12-4 and TRBJ2-7; 9 of the junction bases match TRBD2. Sequenced sample: peripheral blood. The bases read TGTGCCAGCAGTGCTAGCGGGAAGCGGTACTTC. Translated, it gives CASSASGKRYF.